The text below deals with one T cell receptor beta chain. Its recognized antigen is unknown. Within one base of it there is no much larger clone, and no base qualities were kept. Amplification of TCR beta CDR3 regions was carried out from RNA transcripts. For the first round of RT-PCR on the TCR CDR3, the HTBI primer set was used together with the Qiagen OneStep RT-PCR kit. Libraries were constructed in a second round of multiplex PCR, after which size selection and purification were performed. The libraries were sequenced on an Illumina HiSeq2000 using paired-end 100 bp reads. Per the authors' processing: Raw data were processed with SOAPnuke, discarding reads with adapters, uncalled bases, mean Phred below 15, or no exact constant-primer or identifier match. High-quality paired reads were merged using COPE v1.2.5, and each unique nucleotide sequence was defined as a clonotype. MiTCR v1.1 was used to align clonotypes to the IMGT TRBV, TRBD and TRBJ reference segments. Analysis was restricted to V-J combinations with a frequency above 0.0001, which covered roughly 99% of repertoires. The TCS score was defined as the ratio of F50 (clonal expansion) to E x V (chaos), calculated using BLOSUM62-based TCRdist between CDR3 peptides within each V-J. Welch's t-statistics and random forest reduced roughly 540 V-J features to 10 to 15, which were used in a naive Bayes classifier (R e1071). The similarity between thyroid and blood repertoires was quantified using the Morisita-Horn index. TCRdb ran its own pipeline on the public reads, namely fastp trimming at Q25 and MiXCR clone calling, and kept in-frame beta chains. Each CDR3 protein gets just one entry, which takes the most common genes and DNA from the rows behind it. The V and J calls and clone size are TCRdb's, not the authors'. The sample table holds about 610,000 distinct CDR3 sequences, of which roughly 15% were seen once. Around 4.1% of the sample belongs to the ten largest clones.

In the ophthalmopathy patients, disease was moderately to severely active, with a Clinical Activity Score of 3 or more, a NOSPECS grade of 4 or more, and a duration of less than 3 months. Any patient with an uncontrolled infection, another autoimmune disease, pregnancy or lactation was excluded. Clinical symptoms, serum thyroxine and TRAb, thyroid ultrasound, and orbital computed tomography formed the basis for the diagnoses. PBMCs were separated from roughly 10 ml of fresh peripheral blood using Ficoll-Paque density gradient centrifugation. Total RNA was extracted with Trizol reagent, and quality was checked on an Agilent 2100 Bioanalyzer. This record comes from a study of T cells in Graves' hyperthyroidism and ophthalmopathy (dated by TCRdb to the late 2010s). Concerning the study at large: Peripheral blood was collected at initial diagnosis, before any treatment. TCR V-J signatures able to tell the groups apart were searched for in a discovery cohort of 90 to 100 patients, of whom 43 had Graves' ophthalmopathy and about 55 had stable Graves' hyperthyroidism. An independent validation cohort of around 19 hyperthyroidism patients and 17 patients who later progressed to ophthalmopathy tested prospective prediction of ophthalmopathy. The 90 to 100 discovery patients were randomly split 7:3 into training and test sets. In about 6 Graves' hyperthyroidism patients, the study also compared T-cell repertoires from thyroid tissue with T-cell repertoires from blood. Once sampling was done, hyperthyroidism patients were given methimazole at a starting dose of 30 mg daily, whereas ophthalmopathy patients were given high-dose intravenous methylprednisolone. The paper describes TCR Vbeta CDR3 sequencing of 140 or so peripheral blood samples, made up of 40 to 45 ophthalmopathy patients, roughly 75 hyperthyroidism patients and about 17 progressor patients.

From V the trimming removes 5 bases and from J it removes 1 base, while the gene matches leave 5 bases of the junction unaccounted for. From the cysteine up to the phenylalanine, the CDR3 has a length of 16 residues. Kept here is only the CDR3 DNA, which spans 48 bases and is read in frame from base 1. Summary of the overall study and its limitations: Ophthalmopathy was separated from stable hyperthyroidism by a 13 V-J signature model, with around 90% sensitivity and about 81% specificity obtained in cross-validation and 80%/75% obtained in testing. Most expanded thyroid clonotypes (frequency above 0.001) were also found in blood, which suggests that blood repertoires may mirror thyroid immune responses. In validation, progression to ophthalmopathy was predicted by the model with around 70% sensitivity and 72.22% specificity, a median of around 5.9 months before onset. No statistical method was used to set the sample size in advance, and investigators knew the group allocation.

The chain joins TRBV12-3 or TRBV12-4 to TRBJ1-5; TRBD1 agrees with 10 junctional bases. Sequencing was done on a sample of blood. This receptor was identified in a woman aged 40 to 55 with Graves' ophthalmopathy. The encoded CDR3 is CASSGWTGGSNQPQHF. The base sequence is TGTGCCAGCAGTGGCTGGACAGGGGGAAGCAATCAGCCCCAGCATTTT.